The clone carrying this T cell receptor (beta chain) has at least ten counts. Its antigen is unidentified. The data belong to a study of early T cells in non-severe SARS-CoV-2 infection. TCRdb independently ran MiXCR on the 5' RACE reads; one entry per CDR3 protein. The table lists about 36,000 distinct CDR3 sequences, 9.9% of them singletons. Study-level findings and limits: Sequences matched to VDJdb favored anti-spike CD8 responses, while private and CD4 specificities were missed.

This CDR3 has 17 residues. Per the germline V gene, CDR1 is MGHRA and CDR2 is YSYEKL. Germline trimming cut 0 bases from V and 1 base from J; bases unmatched to any gene: 5. Sample: whole blood. The J gene is TRBJ2-3, the V gene TRBV4-1, with 9 bases aligning to TRBD2. The clonotype comes from an adult who was a healthcare worker with PCR-confirmed SARS-CoV-2 infection or an uninfected control (not recorded which). The CDR3 coding sequence is TGCGCCAGCAGCCAAGAATCTAGCGGGGCACGCACAGATACGCAGTATTTT. Encoded protein: CASSQESSGARTDTQYF.